Shown below are 18 T cell receptor beta chains from a single sample sequenced in a study of T cell responses to AZD1222 COVID-19 vaccine. Some clones are missing from TCRdb's copy, which holds only in-frame ones; the method was immunoSEQ multiplex PCR. Of roughly 140,000 clones in the sample, 70% to 90% are singletons; the top ten hold roughly 16%. Specimen: peripheral blood, collected on day 0 of AZD1222 vaccination. These receptors originate from an adult in good health.

On this clone itself: One base away lies a much larger clone, so this may be a sequencing read error. The gene calls are TRBV2 and TRBJ2-3; D uncertain. This CDR3 is 11 amino acids long. The germline V gene has CDR1 SNHLY and CDR2 FYNNEI. V gave up 4 bases and J gave up 6 bases, with 5 bases separating them. CDR3 coding DNA: TGTGCCAGCAGTGTGGGGGATACGCAGTATTTT. Its translation is CASSVGDTQYF.

V is TRBV7-3 and J is TRBJ2-2; D is unresolved. CDR3 length equals 13 residues. Looked up from germline, CDR1 is SGHTA and CDR2 is FQGTGA. Trimming removed 5 bases from V and 7 bases from J, with 11 bases in between. The CDR3 DNA sequence: TGTGCCAGCAGCCCCCGGAACGACGGGGAGCTGTTTTTT. It specifies CASSPRNDGELFF.

This sequence joins TRBV4-1 and TRBJ1-2; the D gene is possibly TRBD1 (5 bases). With 4 bases removed from V and 5 bases from J, the gap between germline ends came to 14 bases. The germline V gene encodes CDR1 MGHRA and CDR2 YSYEKL. The CDR3 is made up of 14 amino acids. The CDR3 is CASSPQVGEYGYTF. CDR3 DNA sequence: TGCGCCAGCAGCCCCCAAGTAGGGGAGTATGGCTACACCTTC.

The rearrangement links TRBV29-1 to TRBJ1-6; 9 bases line up with TRBD1. Unmatched junction bases numbered 4, after V lost 4 bases and J lost 9 bases. Germline V gene sequence: CDR1 SQVTM, CDR2 ANQGSEA. The CDR3 has 13 residues. The CDR3 nucleotides read TGCAGCGTTGGGACAGGGGTAGGTTCACCCCTCCACTTT. Residues: CSVGTGVGSPLHF.

The V gene is TRBV2, the J gene TRBJ2-1; D is unclear. Germline CDR1 and CDR2: SNHLY and FYNNEI. V lost 7 bases, J lost 1 base, and 8 bases lay in between. There are 13 residues in the CDR3. CDR3 bases: TGTGCCAGCAAGAGTTTATCCTACAATGAGCAGTTCTTC. Translated: CASKSLSYNEQFF. The full variable domain, completed using reference TRBV2 and TRBJ2-1, is EPEVTQTPSHQVTQMGQEVILRCVPISNHLYFYWYRQILGQKVEFLVSFYNNEISEKSEIFDDQFSVERPDGSNFTLKIRSTKLEDSAMYFCASKSLSYNEQFFGPGTRLTVL.

This sequence joins TRBV9 and TRBJ2-1; unclear D gene. The CDR3 length is 11 residues. Trimming left V 0 bases short and J 9 bases short, with 4 bases between. Germline-derived CDR1 and CDR2 are SGDLS and YYNGEE. CDR3 sequence (DNA): TGTGCCAGCAGCGTAGGGGGTGAGCAGTTCTTC. Protein product: CASSVGGEQFF.

The chain combines TRBV5-5 with TRBJ1-1; D call uncertain. This CDR3 region has 12 residues. V gave up 4 bases and J gave up 0 bases, with 4 bases separating them. CDR1 SGHKS and CDR2 YYEKEE come from the germline V gene (reference sequence). CDR3: CASSLLNTEAFF. In DNA, the CDR3 is TGTGCCAGCAGCCTCCTGAACACTGAAGCTTTCTTT.

This clone is a singleton in its sample. V and J are TRBV21-1 and TRBJ2-4; the D call in the table, TRBD1, was not verified against the DNA. TRBV21-1 is labeled a pseudogene. The CDR3 runs to 17 residues. The CDR3 DNA reads as TGTGCCAGCAGCGTACGGGACAGTCCAAGAGCCAAAAACATTCAGTACTTC. Translating gives CASSVRDSPRAKNIQYF.

The chain combines TRBV10-3 with TRBJ2-2; 7 bases match TRBD2. The CDR3 length is 13 residues. Germline lookup yields CDR1 ENHRY and CDR2 SYGVKD. V was clipped by 8 bases and J by 0 bases; unmatched bases: 0. The CDR3 nucleotides are TGTGCCATCGGGGGGGCGAACACCGGGGAGCTGTTTTTT. Translating it yields CAIGGANTGELFF.

The chain joins TRBV5-6 to TRBJ2-5; maybe TRBD2 (5 bases). CDR1 is SGHDT and CDR2 is YYEEEE in the germline V gene. The CDR3 covers 15 residues. V was trimmed by 4 bases and J by 9 bases, leaving 22 bases between them. Written as DNA, the CDR3 is TGTGCCAGCAGCCCCTCAGGTCGGGGTCGAAGGGCCCAGTACTTC. This translates into CASSPSGRGRRAQYF. Combining the CDR3 with reference TRBV5-6 and TRBJ2-5 gives the whole variable domain DAGVTQSPTHLIKTRGQQVTLRCSPKSGHDTVSWYQQALGQGPQFIFQYYEEEERQRGNFPDRFSGHQFPNYSSELNVNALLLGDSALYLCASSPSGRGRRAQYFGPGTRLLVL.

This clone showed up just a few times. V gene TRBV7-3 combines with J gene TRBJ2-1, with D unresolved. This CDR3 comprises 11 residues. The V end was cut by 1 base, the J end by 9 bases, with 4 bases between. The germline gives CDR1 SGHTA, CDR2 FQGTGA. CDR3 loop: CASSLSREQFF. The CDR3 DNA sequence: TGTGCCAGCAGCTTAAGCCGTGAGCAGTTCTTC.

CDR3 amino acids: CASSYRPVPFGGYTF. CDR3 nucleotide sequence: TGTGCCAGCAGTTACCGGCCCGTTCCGTTCGGTGGCTACACCTTC. The chain employs TRBV6-5 and TRBJ1-2, with D hard to call. Germline loops: CDR1 MNHEY, CDR2 SVGAGI. CDR3 size: 15 residues. Trimming took 2 bases from V and 7 from J, leaving 17 bases between them.

V is TRBV29-1 and J is TRBJ2-7; D unclear. V gave up 1 base and J gave up 0 bases, with 7 bases separating them. The germline CDR1 and CDR2 sequences are SQVTM and ANQGSEA. This CDR3 is built from 13 residues. The CDR3 loop is CSVEAPSSYEQYF. The CDR3, as DNA: TGCAGCGTTGAAGCTCCTAGCTCCTACGAGCAGTACTTC.

The genes are TRBV3-1 (or the pseudogene TRBV3-2) and TRBJ2-3, with 7 bases matching TRBD1. In germline, CDR1 is LGHDT, CDR2 YNNKEL (reference sequence). With V trimmed by 5 bases and J by 2 bases, 7 bases remained unmatched. The CDR3 has 15 residues. The CDR3 DNA reads as TGTGCCAGCAGCTCTGGGACAGTCTCCACAGATACGCAGTATTTT. As protein: CASSSGTVSTDTQYF.

The gene calls are TRBV19 and TRBJ2-7; D is ambiguous. This CDR3 contains 13 residues. Trimming stripped 4 bases from V and 1 base from J, with 8 bases between. Germline lookup yields CDR1 LNHDA and CDR2 SQIVND (reference sequence). This CDR3 is CASSKGQSYEQYF. The CDR3 nucleotides are TGTGCCAGTAGTAAAGGGCAATCCTACGAGCAGTACTTC.

The genes are TRBV19 and TRBJ2-5, with D maybe TRBD1 (5 bases). The V and J ends lost 3 bases and 2 bases respectively, with 13 bases between them. Germline V CDR1 and CDR2: LNHDA, SQIVND (reference sequence). The CDR3 is 15 residues long. Here the CDR3 reads CASSMTAHGQETQYF. For the CDR3, the DNA is TGTGCCAGTAGTATGACAGCGCACGGACAAGAGACCCAGTACTTC.

This sequence joins TRBV2 and TRBJ1-1, with 7 nucleotides matching TRBD1. The ends lost 5 bases at V and 5 bases at J; junction bases unmatched: 8. CDR1 and CDR2 from the germline V gene are SNHLY and FYNNEI. The CDR3 extends over 14 amino acids. The CDR3 DNA reads as TGTGCCAGCAGTTCTCAGGGGGTTGGAACTGAAGCTTTCTTT. It translates to CASSSQGVGTEAFF.

For this clone: A junction boundary mismatches the germline segment, possibly from a read error. This chain joins TRBV29-1 and TRBJ2-7, with D hard to call. Germline CDR1 and CDR2: SQVTM and ANQGSEA. There are 13 residues in the CDR3. The CDR3: CSAEGEIPYEQYF. The CDR3 DNA sequence: TGCAGCGCTGAAGGAGAAATTCCCTACGAGCAGTACTTC.